These 31 T cell receptor beta chains share one sample of origin, sequenced in a study of cytomegalovirus exposure and HLA in healthy donors. The primer mix had 60 Vbeta and 13 Jbeta primers. Profiling relied on immunoSEQ multiplex PCR, and the TCRdb table lists in-frame clones only, not all of them. The sample lists tens of thousands of clones; 75% to 80% were seen once. The sample comprised PBMCs. These receptors came from a female donor in good health and CMV-seronegative.

The gene calls are TRBV29-1 and TRBJ2-7; 8 bases align to TRBD1. The V gene's germline CDR1 is SQVTM and CDR2 ANQGSEA. The junction had 8 bases not matched to a gene; V was cut back by 7 bases and J by 0 bases. The CDR3 contains 14 residues. The CDR3 DNA follows: TGCAGCGCCTCTAGACAGGGGTCCTCCTACGAGCAGTACTTC. Translation: CSASRQGSSYEQYF.

The chain joins TRBV6-1 to TRBJ2-7; tentative D call: TRBD1 (6 bases). CDR1 is MNHNS, CDR2 SASEGT, per germline. The CDR3 is made up of 15 amino acids. V was clipped by 7 bases and J by 0 bases, with 16 bases between them. In DNA, the CDR3 is TGTGCCAGCAACCTCAGGGGCCCTAGCTCCTACGAGCAGTACTTC. The encoded protein is CASNLRGPSSYEQYF.

The chain uses TRBV19 and TRBJ1-1; tentative D call: TRBD1 (5 bases). The CDR3 loop spans 11 amino acids. The germline gives CDR1 LNHDA, CDR2 SQIVND (reference sequence). The V end was cut by 8 bases, the J end by 5 bases, with 9 bases between. DNA for the CDR3: TGTGCCAGTGGTCCAGGGACTGAAGCTTTCTTT. This translates into CASGPGTEAFF.

This rearrangement joins TRBV11-2 to TRBJ2-3; a possible D gene is TRBD2 (6 bases). V lost 1 base and J 2 bases, leaving 10 bases between the germline ends. CDR3 length equals 15 residues. Germline CDR1 reads SGHAT; CDR2 reads FQNNGV. For the CDR3, the DNA is TGTGCCAGCAGCTTAGCGGGACTTCCCACAGATACGCAGTATTTT. Its translation is CASSLAGLPTDTQYF.

This rearrangement joins TRBV10-2 to TRBJ2-7; TRBD1 matches at 7 bases. The CDR3 consists of 16 residues. The ends lost 4 bases at V and 0 bases at J; junction bases unmatched: 9. Germline CDR1 WSHSY, CDR2 SAAADI. CDR3 in DNA: TGCGCCAGCAGTGGACCGACAGGGCCTCTCTCCTACGAGCAGTACTTC. Translated, it gives CASSGPTGPLSYEQYF.

This clone was seen once. The rearrangement links TRBV18 to TRBJ1-2, with D unresolved. The germline CDR1 and CDR2 sequences are KGHSH and LQKENI. Trimming shortened V by 3 bases and J by 2 bases, and 19 bases separated the two germline ends. The CDR3 sequence is 17 residues long. The CDR3 loop reads CASSPPAPDRVNYGYTF. The DNA of the CDR3 is TGTGCCAGCTCACCCCCGGCGCCCGACCGGGTCAACTATGGCTACACCTTC.

The gene calls are TRBV27 and TRBJ1-2; possibly TRBD1 for D (5 bases). The germline V gene encodes CDR1 MNHEY and CDR2 SMNVEV (reference sequence). V was shortened by 3 bases and J by 9 bases, with 17 bases between the two germline ends. This CDR3 spans 14 amino acids. Written as DNA, the CDR3 is TGTGCCAGCAGTTTTGACAGCAGAAGGGTGAGCTACACCTTC. This encodes CASSFDSRRVSYTF.

V gene TRBV5-6 combines with J gene TRBJ1-2; weak D call: TRBD1 (6 bases). The CDR3 runs to 14 residues. The V end was cut by 3 bases, the J end by 4 bases, with 13 bases between. The germline gives CDR1 SGHDT, CDR2 YYEEEE. For the CDR3, the DNA is TGTGCCAGCAGCTCGGGGGGGCGCGCCTATGGCTACACCTTC. It yields the protein CASSSGGRAYGYTF.

The chain combines TRBV6-5 with TRBJ2-5; D not certain. V was clipped by 0 bases and J by 1 base, with 12 bases between them. Germline V lookup: CDR1 MNHEY, CDR2 SVGAGI. CDR3 length: 16 amino acids. In DNA form, the CDR3 reads TGTGCCAGCAGTTACTCGATTTTCTTGCGCCAAGAGACCCAGTACTTC. As protein: CASSYSIFLRQETQYF.

The chain is built from TRBV6-6 and TRBJ2-7; 7 nucleotides align to TRBD1. The germline CDR1 and CDR2 sequences are MNHNY and SVGAGI (reference sequence). The CDR3 length is 12 residues. V lost 8 bases to trimming and J lost 2 bases; unmatched junction nucleotides: 3. The CDR3 sequence: CASWDRPYEQYF. The DNA for the CDR3 is TGTGCCAGCTGGGACAGACCCTACGAGCAGTACTTC.

This chain joins TRBV9 and TRBJ1-1, with D maybe TRBD1 (6 bases). V was trimmed by 4 bases and J by 1 base, leaving 14 bases between them. The length of the CDR3 is 15 residues. Germline CDR1 SGDLS, CDR2 YYNGEE. The CDR3 DNA sequence: TGTGCCAGCAGCTCGCCGGGACACCCGAACACTGAAGCTTTCTTT. Translation: CASSSPGHPNTEAFF.

The J gene is TRBJ2-1, the V gene TRBV15, with D unresolved. With 0 bases removed from V and 5 bases from J, the gap between germline ends came to 8 bases. Germline loops: CDR1 LNHNV, CDR2 YYDKDF (reference sequence). The CDR3 totals 14 residues. Here the CDR3 DNA reads TGTGCCACCAGCAGAGACCGTCTAGACAATGAGCAGTTCTTC. Protein: CATSRDRLDNEQFF.

The chain links TRBV28 to TRBJ1-4; 8 bases match TRBD1. The CDR3 has 14 amino acids. With V trimmed by 10 bases and J by 0 bases, 4 bases remained unmatched. Germline V CDR1 and CDR2: MDHEN, SYDVKM. In nucleotides, the CDR3 is TGTGCCACACACAGGGGGACAACTAATGAAAAACTGTTTTTT. Translating gives CATHRGTTNEKLFF.

This chain uses TRBV19 with TRBJ2-1; 10 nucleotides align to TRBD2. Germline V gives CDR1 LNHDA, CDR2 SQIVND (reference sequence). The CDR3 has 14 amino acids. With V trimmed by 4 bases and J by 9 bases, 6 bases remained unmatched. CDR3 nucleotides: TGTGCCAGTAGTACTAGCGGGGGTTTAGTTGAGCAGTTCTTC. It specifies CASSTSGGLVEQFF.

The CDR3 DNA follows: TGTGCCAGCAGCTTTCGCGGGGACGGTTCAGAGACCCAGTACTTC. Its translation: CASSFRGDGSETQYF. The gene calls are TRBV7-2 and TRBJ2-5, with a tentative D call TRBD2 (6 bases). Germline lookup yields CDR1 SGHTA and CDR2 FQGNSA. The V end lost 3 bases, the J end lost 4 bases, and 15 bases lay between the germline ends. This CDR3 contains 15 residues.

V is TRBV2 and J is TRBJ2-4; 8 bases match TRBD2. CDR3 length: 15 residues. Unmatched junction bases numbered 6, after V lost 5 bases and J lost 3 bases. CDR1 is SNHLY and CDR2 is FYNNEI in the germline V gene. The CDR3 DNA reads as TGTGCCAGCAGTCACGGGGGGGATGGCAAAAACATTCAGTACTTC. Its protein product is CASSHGGDGKNIQYF.

The chain has TRBV29-1 and TRBJ2-7; 8 nucleotides match TRBD2. This CDR3 has 14 residues. Germline trimming cut 1 base from V and 1 base from J; bases unmatched to any gene: 3. CDR1 SQVTM and CDR2 ANQGSEA come from the germline V gene. CDR3 protein: CSVEGAGESYEQYF. CDR3 in DNA: TGCAGCGTTGAAGGAGCGGGGGAGTCCTACGAGCAGTACTTC.

This clone was recorded once. CDR3 region: CASSYAGGTGNTIYF. CDR3 nucleotide sequence: TGTGCCAGCAGTTACGCAGGGGGCACTGGAAACACCATATATTTT. The rearrangement links TRBV6-5 to TRBJ1-3; 8 bases map to TRBD1. CDR1 and CDR2 from the germline V gene are MNHEY and SVGAGI. J gave up 2 bases and V 2 bases, and 2 bases lay outside the gene matches. The CDR3 totals 15 residues.

This rearrangement joins TRBV5-6 to TRBJ2-5, with no clear D. Gene TRBJ2-7 matches the end of the DNA better, so the J call may be wrong. The CDR3 loop spans 13 amino acids. CDR1 and CDR2 from the germline V gene are SGHDT and YYEEEE. Here the CDR3 DNA reads TGTGCCAGCAGCAGACCCAACAGCTACGAGCAGTACTTC. Protein sequence: CASSRPNSYEQYF.

This clone was found a few times. The chain recombines TRBV19 with TRBJ1-3; D is possibly TRBD1 (6 bases). The V and J ends lost 4 bases and 2 bases respectively, with 9 bases between them. The CDR3 consists of 14 residues. Germline-derived CDR1 and CDR2 are LNHDA and SQIVND (reference sequence). CDR3 residues: CASSKQGTGNTIYF. DNA of the CDR3: TGTGCCAGTAGTAAACAGGGCACTGGAAACACCATATATTTT.

This chain uses TRBV27 with TRBJ2-7, with D perhaps TRBD2 (6 bases). Trimming removed 9 bases at V and 4 bases at J, with 16 bases between. The germline CDR1 and CDR2 sequences are MNHEY and SMNVEV (reference sequence). This CDR3 is built from 13 residues. The CDR3 DNA is TGTGCCAGTAGAAGGGCTAGCGAATACGAGCAGTACTTC. Protein sequence: CASRRASEYEQYF.

This CDR3 is CASSSPHRTGGTQYF. The CDR3 DNA sequence: TGTGCCAGCAGTTCACCTCACAGGACCGGGGGGACCCAGTACTTC. The chain employs TRBV6-5 and TRBJ2-5, with TRBD2 as a possible D gene (6 bases). The ends were cut back, 4 bases at V and 7 bases at J, with 19 bases in the middle. The CDR3 sequence is 15 residues long. Germline CDR1 reads MNHEY; CDR2 reads SVGAGI.

Only one count was recorded for this clone. CDR3 residues: CASTPEGRVFYNEQFF. The CDR3 bases are TGTGCCAGTACCCCCGAGGGCAGAGTATTCTACAATGAGCAGTTCTTC. The rearrangement uses TRBV19 and TRBJ2-1; TRBD2 might be the D (5 bases). V lost 7 bases and J lost 3, with 19 bases in between. The CDR3 is made up of 16 amino acids. CDR1 is LNHDA, CDR2 SQIVND, per germline (reference sequence).

The chain employs TRBV7-2 and TRBJ2-5, with 7 positions matching TRBD2. V shed 7 bases, J shed 4 bases, and the junction held 12 bases outside the gene matches. Germline V lookup: CDR1 SGHTA, CDR2 FQGNSA. This CDR3 contains 15 residues. CDR3 DNA sequence: TGTGCCAGCACCGATCAAAGCGGGGTGGGAGAGACCCAGTACTTC. Its protein product is CASTDQSGVGETQYF.

The rearrangement joins TRBV4-2 to TRBJ2-3, with D maybe TRBD1 (5 bases). Trimming removed 0 bases from V and 1 base from J, with 11 bases in between. Looked up from germline, CDR1 is LGHNA and CDR2 is YNFKEQ. This CDR3 region has 16 residues. CDR3 region: CASSQDKGVGTDTQYF. The CDR3, as DNA: TGTGCCAGCAGCCAAGATAAAGGGGTTGGCACAGATACGCAGTATTTT.

This rearrangement joins TRBV2 to TRBJ1-3; D gene uncertain. Trimming took 6 bases from V and 0 from J, leaving 9 bases between them. The CDR3 totals 14 residues. CDR1 is SNHLY and CDR2 is FYNNEI in the germline V gene. The CDR3 DNA reads TGTGCCAGCAGCGCGAGCCCCTCTGGAAACACCATATATTTT. Translated, it gives CASSASPSGNTIYF.

There are a few counts of this clone. V usage is TRBV28 and J usage is TRBJ1-2; D is undetermined. The germline V gene has CDR1 MDHEN and CDR2 SYDVKM. V lost 2 bases and J 5 bases, leaving 9 bases between the germline ends. The CDR3 consists of 13 residues. CDR3 nucleotides: TGTGCCAGCAGTTTAGGGCCGAGATATGGCTACACCTTC. Protein: CASSLGPRYGYTF.

This rearrangement joins TRBV29-1 to TRBJ2-1; 13 bases are shared with TRBD2. The junction had 6 bases not matched to a gene; V was cut back by 8 bases and J by 5 bases. Germline V lookup: CDR1 SQVTM, CDR2 ANQGSEA. There are 14 residues in the CDR3. The CDR3 reads CSLRGLAGNNEQFF. The CDR3 nucleotides read TGCAGCCTGAGGGGACTAGCGGGGAACAATGAGCAGTTCTTC.

The chain is built from TRBV10-3 and TRBJ1-5; D is ambiguous. CDR3 length: 12 amino acids. With 6 bases removed from V and 4 bases from J, the gap between germline ends came to 7 bases. Germline V CDR1 and CDR2: ENHRY, SYGVKD. CDR3 sequence reads: CAISDGNQPQHF. In DNA form, the CDR3 reads TGTGCCATCAGCGACGGGAATCAGCCCCAGCATTTT.

This chain uses TRBV25-1 with TRBJ1-1, with a weak D call TRBD1 (6 bases). This CDR3 has 13 residues. Germline V gives CDR1 MGHDK, CDR2 SYGVNS. Trimming cost V 3 bases and J 8 bases, with 13 bases left between them. The CDR3 DNA follows: TGTGCCAGCAGTGAGGCTGGGCAGGGGGAAGCTTTCTTT. Encoded protein: CASSEAGQGEAFF.

This clone occurred once. The V gene is TRBV5-1, the J gene TRBJ2-1, with 9 bases lining up with TRBD2. The CDR3 has 17 amino acids. Germline loops: CDR1 SGHRS, CDR2 YFSETQ. J was trimmed by 1 base and V by 2 bases; bases with no gene match: 7. CDR3 coding DNA: TGCGCCAGCAGCTTAACCCTAGCGGGGACGTCCTACAATGAGCAGTTCTTC. It yields the protein CASSLTLAGTSYNEQFF.